One and the same sample provided the 22 T cell receptor beta chains below, sequenced in a study of blood T cell repertoires in COVID-19. Some clones are missing from TCRdb's copy, which holds only in-frame ones; the method was immunoSEQ multiplex PCR. The sample lists fewer than 350,000 clones, around 88% occurring once. The sample was peripheral blood. The receptors were sampled from a woman in her thirties who had recovered from COVID-19.

V gene TRBV18 combines with J gene TRBJ1-2, with 10 bases that match TRBD1. Losses at the gene ends were 3 bases for V and 7 bases for J; bases not matched to a gene: 5. This CDR3 comprises 14 residues. Per germline, CDR1 KGHSH and CDR2 LQKENI. The CDR3 here is CASSPGQGFGGYTF. CDR3 in DNA: TGTGCCAGCTCACCGGGACAGGGGTTTGGTGGCTACACCTTC.

The chain combines TRBV3-1 (or the pseudogene TRBV3-2) with TRBJ2-5, with D perhaps TRBD2 (5 bases). Germline assignment: CDR1 LGHDT and CDR2 YNNKEL (reference sequence). The CDR3 has 14 residues. Trimming stripped 3 bases from V and 4 bases from J, with 12 bases between. The chain's CDR3 is CASSQSRRPETQYF. The CDR3 region has the DNA TGTGCCAGCAGCCAGAGCAGGAGGCCAGAGACCCAGTACTTC.

This chain connects TRBV27 to TRBJ1-1, with a weak D call TRBD1 (6 bases). The V gene lost 5 bases and the J gene lost 5 bases, with 12 bases spanning the gap. Germline lookup yields CDR1 MNHEY and CDR2 SMNVEV (reference sequence). The CDR3 is 13 amino acids. CDR3 nucleotides: TGTGCCAGCAGTGTACAGGGTGGAACTGAAGCTTTCTTT. Residues: CASSVQGGTEAFF.

This chain uses TRBV7-9 with TRBJ2-3, with D perhaps TRBD2 (7 bases). This CDR3 spans 10 amino acids. CDR1 is SEHNR, CDR2 FQNEAQ, per germline (reference sequence). The CDR3 coding sequence is TGTGCTGGGGGGGGCGATACGCAGTATTTT. It specifies CAGGGDTQYF.

This rearrangement joins TRBV3-1 (or the pseudogene TRBV3-2) to TRBJ2-1, with TRBD2 matching 14 bases. The CDR3 consists of 19 residues. Looked up from germline, CDR1 is LGHDT and CDR2 is YNNKEL (reference sequence). J lost 8 bases, V lost 0 bases, and 12 bases had no gene match. The DNA of the CDR3 is TGTGCCAGCAGCCAAGATTCCCTACCGGGACTAGCGGGAGAGGATGAGCAGTTCTTC. This gives the protein CASSQDSLPGLAGEDEQFF.

The V and J genes are TRBV6-5 and TRBJ2-7; D ambiguous. Germline CDR1 MNHEY, CDR2 SVGAGI. V was shortened by 0 bases and J by 6 bases, with 15 bases between the two germline ends. The CDR3 length is 15 residues. CDR3 sequence: CASSYSTSQSAEQYF. CDR3 sequence (DNA): TGTGCCAGCAGTTACTCGACTTCCCAATCCGCCGAGCAGTACTTC.

The genes are TRBV6-6 and TRBJ1-2; TRBD1 matches at 9 bases. The CDR3 is 14 residues long. The ends lost 5 bases at V and 6 bases at J; junction bases unmatched: 7. Germline CDR1 reads MNHNY; CDR2 reads SVGAGI (reference sequence). The DNA of the CDR3 is TGTGCCAGCAGTGATGATCGGACAGGGGATGGCTACACCTTC. Translation: CASSDDRTGDGYTF.

This rearrangement joins TRBV5-1 to TRBJ1-2; 9 bases map to TRBD1. The germline CDR1 and CDR2 sequences are SGHRS and YFSETQ. The CDR3 loop spans 14 amino acids. V shed 4 bases and J 8 bases; nucleotides not matched to a gene: 9. CDR3 in amino acids: CASSNPGTGTGYTF. The CDR3 DNA follows: TGCGCCAGCAGCAATCCCGGGACAGGGACGGGCTACACCTTC.

The J gene is TRBJ2-4, the V gene TRBV5-4; 8 positions match TRBD2. Per the germline V gene, CDR1 is SGHNT and CDR2 is YYREEE (reference sequence). This CDR3 is built from 16 residues. Losses at the gene ends were 2 bases for V and 0 bases for J; bases not matched to a gene: 4. CDR3 region: CASSLELAGAKNIQYF. CDR3 DNA sequence: TGTGCCAGCAGCTTAGAGCTAGCGGGAGCCAAAAACATTCAGTACTTC.

CDR3 sequence (DNA): TGTGCCAGTAGTATGGGACAGCGATCCCAAGAGACCCAGTACTTC. Translation gives CASSMGQRSQETQYF. This chain links TRBV19 with TRBJ2-5, with 7 bases aligning to TRBD1. Per the germline V gene, CDR1 is LNHDA and CDR2 is SQIVND (reference sequence). The CDR3 is 15 residues long. Unmatched junction bases numbered 5, after V lost 3 bases and J lost 1 base.

This chain joins TRBV4-2 and TRBJ2-7; maybe TRBD2 (5 bases). V lost 5 bases to trimming and J lost 3 bases, with 17 bases between them. The length of the CDR3 is 15 residues. CDR1 and CDR2 from the germline V gene are LGHNA and YNFKEQ. The CDR3 loop is CASSFTSAGNYEQYF. The CDR3 nucleotides read TGTGCCAGCAGCTTCACCTCCGCGGGTAACTACGAGCAGTACTTC.

DNA of the CDR3: TGTGCCAGCAGTCCGAAGGACAGTTTAGAGCCCCAGCATTTT. This sequence encodes CASSPKDSLEPQHF. This rearrangement joins TRBV27 to TRBJ1-5; TRBD1 might be the D (6 bases). Germline V gene lookup returns CDR1 MNHEY and CDR2 SMNVEV (reference sequence). Trimming removed 5 bases from V and 8 bases from J, with 16 bases in between. The CDR3 length is 14 residues.

The chain links TRBV2 to TRBJ2-7; no clear D. Germline CDR1 SNHLY, CDR2 FYNNEI. V was cut by 4 bases and J by 1 base, with 17 bases left in between. The CDR3 extends over 16 amino acids. CDR3 protein: CASSVPGRLDSYEQYF. DNA of the CDR3: TGTGCCAGCAGTGTTCCAGGAAGGTTGGATTCCTACGAGCAGTACTTC. Supplemented by reference TRBV2 and TRBJ2-7, the full variable domain reads EPEVTQTPSHQVTQMGQEVILRCVPISNHLYFYWYRQILGQKVEFLVSFYNNEISEKSEIFDDQFSVERPDGSNFTLKIRSTKLEDSAMYFCASSVPGRLDSYEQYFGPGTRLTVT.

This clone was counted once. The chain combines TRBV9 with TRBJ1-5, with D possibly TRBD1 on 6 matching bases. Per germline, CDR1 SGDLS and CDR2 YYNGEE. Deletions cut 1 base from V and 5 bases from J, with 16 bases between. This CDR3 region has 16 residues. CDR3 bases: TGTGCCAGCAGCGTACCCCATCGCAGGGGTTATCAGCCCCAGCATTTT. As protein: CASSVPHRRGYQPQHF.

This clone was counted once. The CDR3 DNA follows: TGCGCCAGCAGCCTGGGGACTAGCGGGGGAGGCGGTGAGCAGTTCTTC. Translating gives CASSLGTSGGGGEQFF. The chain is built from TRBV5-1 and TRBJ2-1; TRBD2 matches at 14 bases. Germline V gives CDR1 SGHRS, CDR2 YFSETQ. The CDR3 extends over 16 amino acids. Trimming removed 4 bases from V and 9 bases from J; junction bases left unmatched: 9.

This chain joins TRBV7-2 and TRBJ2-1; 7 bases map to TRBD2. The CDR3 contains 12 residues. The V gene end was trimmed by 8 bases and the J gene end by 4 bases; junction bases not matched to a gene: 2. Germline CDR1 and CDR2: SGHTA and FQGNSA. The CDR3 protein is CASGTTYNEQFF. The DNA of the CDR3 is TGTGCCAGCGGGACTACGTACAATGAGCAGTTCTTC. Full variable domain (rest looked up from reference TRBV7-2 and TRBJ2-1): GAGVSQSPSNKVTEKGKDVELRCDPISGHTALYWYRQSLGQGLEFLIYFQGNSAPDKSGLPSDRFSAERTGGSVSTLTIQRTQQEDSAVYLCASGTTYNEQFFGPGTRLTVL.

V is TRBV12-5 and J is TRBJ2-1; the D is unclear. Trimming removed 6 bases from V and 6 bases from J, with 9 bases in between. In germline, CDR1 is LGHNT, CDR2 FRNRAP. CDR3 length: 12 amino acids. The CDR3 DNA reads TGTGCTAGTGGGGATCTAGGCAATGAGCAGTTCTTC. Translation: CASGDLGNEQFF.

The J gene is TRBJ2-5, the V gene TRBV19, with TRBD2 as a possible D gene (5 bases). V was cut by 4 bases and J by 5 bases, with 8 bases left in between. The CDR3 consists of 12 residues. Germline V gives CDR1 LNHDA, CDR2 SQIVND (reference sequence). The CDR3 coding sequence is TGTGCCAGTAGTACGAGGGCGGAGACCCAGTACTTC. Translation: CASSTRAETQYF.

V is TRBV11-2 and J is TRBJ2-7, with a possible D match to TRBD2 (6 bases). The CDR3 is made up of 14 amino acids. Germline lookup yields CDR1 SGHAT and CDR2 FQNNGV. V was pared by 1 base and J by 2 bases, with 9 bases between. The CDR3, as DNA: TGTGCCAGCAGCTTAGTGGGGGGACCCTACGAGCAGTACTTC. The encoded protein is CASSLVGGPYEQYF.

A single count supports this clone. This rearrangement joins TRBV7-8 to TRBJ2-3, with TRBD2 matching over 11 bases. CDR3 length: 19 residues. Germline CDR1 is SGHVS and CDR2 is FQNEAQ. Trimming at V came to 1 base and at J to 6 bases, leaving 15 bases not matched to a gene. CDR3 loop: CASSLVVAGGQSQWDTQYF. In nucleotides, the CDR3 is TGTGCCAGCAGCTTAGTCGTAGCGGGAGGGCAATCCCAATGGGATACGCAGTATTTT.

This chain connects TRBV6-5 to TRBJ2-2; D is possibly TRBD2 (6 bases). The CDR3 has 16 residues. The V gene lost 2 bases and the J gene lost 1 base, with 11 bases spanning the gap. CDR1 is MNHEY and CDR2 is SVGAGI in the germline V gene. CDR3 sequence: CASSYQTGRNTGELFF. The CDR3, as DNA: TGTGCCAGCAGTTACCAGACCGGGAGGAACACCGGGGAGCTGTTTTTT.

The V and J genes are TRBV5-6 and TRBJ1-2; D possibly corresponds to TRBD1 (6 bases). This CDR3 has 14 residues. Trimming stripped 4 bases from V and 2 bases from J, with 12 bases between. CDR1 and CDR2 (germline): SGHDT, YYEEEE. CDR3 bases: TGTGCCAGCAGCCCACGGGGGGCCAACTATGGCTACACCTTC. Protein product: CASSPRGANYGYTF.